The 2 T cell receptor beta chains listed next were all sequenced from one sample in a study of radiation and T cells in renal cell carcinoma. Time point: blood 2 weeks post-SBRT. Indicated treatment: 15 Gy SBRT to primary tumor, nephrectomy 4 weeks later. The table came from immunoSEQ multiplex PCR; TCRdb's copy has only in-frame clones and leaves some out. This table holds 100,000 to 150,000 clones, 81% found once. The sequencing used blood, collected from a patient whose treatment included radiotherapy and nephrectomy. These receptors originate from a man aged 45-65 years with renal cell carcinoma.

V gene TRBV6-1 combines with J gene TRBJ2-7, with D unclear. Germline V lookup: CDR1 MNHNS, CDR2 SASEGT. The CDR3 contains 11 residues. V lost 6 bases and J 4 bases, leaving 7 bases between the germline ends. CDR3 sequence reads: CASREMYEQYF. For the CDR3, the DNA is TGTGCCAGCAGGGAAATGTACGAGCAGTACTTC.

This chain joins TRBV7-9 and TRBJ2-7; D might be TRBD1 (5 bases). Trimming shortened V by 5 bases and J by 0 bases, and 14 bases separated the two germline ends. The germline V gene encodes CDR1 SEHNR and CDR2 FQNEAQ (reference sequence). CDR3 size: 15 residues. The CDR3 nucleotides are TGTGCCAGCAGCCCCGACAGTTATAGCTCCTACGAGCAGTACTTC. Its translation: CASSPDSYSSYEQYF.